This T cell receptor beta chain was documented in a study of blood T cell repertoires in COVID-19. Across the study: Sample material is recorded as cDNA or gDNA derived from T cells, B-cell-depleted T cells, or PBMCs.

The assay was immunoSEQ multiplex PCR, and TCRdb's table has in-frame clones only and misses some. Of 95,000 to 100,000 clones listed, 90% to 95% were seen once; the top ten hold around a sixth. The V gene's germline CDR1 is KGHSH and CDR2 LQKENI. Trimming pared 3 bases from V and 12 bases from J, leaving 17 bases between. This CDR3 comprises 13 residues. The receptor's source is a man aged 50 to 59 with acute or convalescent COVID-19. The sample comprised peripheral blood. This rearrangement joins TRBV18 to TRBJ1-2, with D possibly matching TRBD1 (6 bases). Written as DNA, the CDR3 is TGTGCCAGCTCACCTCTGGACAGAGAGGCTAACACCTTC. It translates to CASSPLDREANTF.